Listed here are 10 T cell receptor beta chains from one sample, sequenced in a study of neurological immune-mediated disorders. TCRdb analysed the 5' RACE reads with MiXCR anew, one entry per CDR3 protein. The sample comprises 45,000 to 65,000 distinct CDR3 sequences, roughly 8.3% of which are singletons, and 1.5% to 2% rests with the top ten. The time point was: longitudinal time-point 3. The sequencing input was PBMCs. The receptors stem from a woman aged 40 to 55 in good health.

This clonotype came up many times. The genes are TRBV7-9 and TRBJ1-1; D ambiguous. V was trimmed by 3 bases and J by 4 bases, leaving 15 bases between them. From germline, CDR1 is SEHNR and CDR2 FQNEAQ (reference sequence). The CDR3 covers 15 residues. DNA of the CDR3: TGTGCCAGCAGCTTCTTCGAAGGGAGAGGCACTGAAGCTTTCTTT. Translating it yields CASSFFEGRGTEAFF.

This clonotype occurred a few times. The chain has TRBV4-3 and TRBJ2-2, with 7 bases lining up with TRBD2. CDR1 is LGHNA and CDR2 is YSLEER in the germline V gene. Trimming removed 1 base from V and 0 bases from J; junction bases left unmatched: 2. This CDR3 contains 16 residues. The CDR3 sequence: CASSQVGGANTGELFF. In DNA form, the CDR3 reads TGCGCCAGCAGCCAAGTTGGGGGGGCGAACACCGGGGAGCTGTTTTTT.

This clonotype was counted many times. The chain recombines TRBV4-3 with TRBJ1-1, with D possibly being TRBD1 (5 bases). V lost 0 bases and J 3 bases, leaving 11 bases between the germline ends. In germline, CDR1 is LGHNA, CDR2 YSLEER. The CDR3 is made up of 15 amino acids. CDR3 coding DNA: TGCGCCAGCAGCCAAGATTACCAGGGACACACTGAAGCTTTCTTT. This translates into CASSQDYQGHTEAFF.

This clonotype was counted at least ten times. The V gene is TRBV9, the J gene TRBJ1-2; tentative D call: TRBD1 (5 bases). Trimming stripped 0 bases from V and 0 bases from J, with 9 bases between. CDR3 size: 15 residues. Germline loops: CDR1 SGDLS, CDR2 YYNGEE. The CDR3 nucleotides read TGTGCCAGCAGCGTAGCCCCAGGGACTAACTATGGCTACACCTTC. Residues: CASSVAPGTNYGYTF.

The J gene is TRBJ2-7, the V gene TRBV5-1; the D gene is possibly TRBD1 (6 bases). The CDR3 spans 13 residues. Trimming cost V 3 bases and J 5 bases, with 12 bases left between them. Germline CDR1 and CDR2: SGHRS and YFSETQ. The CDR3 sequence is CASSSTGTDEQYF. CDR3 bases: TGCGCCAGCAGCTCAACAGGGACCGACGAGCAGTACTTC.

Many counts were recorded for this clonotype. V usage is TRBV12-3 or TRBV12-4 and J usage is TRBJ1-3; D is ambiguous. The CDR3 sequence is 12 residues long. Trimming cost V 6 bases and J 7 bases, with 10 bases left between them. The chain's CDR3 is CASSPSRNTIYF. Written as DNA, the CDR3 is TGTGCCAGCAGCCCTTCACGGAACACCATATATTTT.

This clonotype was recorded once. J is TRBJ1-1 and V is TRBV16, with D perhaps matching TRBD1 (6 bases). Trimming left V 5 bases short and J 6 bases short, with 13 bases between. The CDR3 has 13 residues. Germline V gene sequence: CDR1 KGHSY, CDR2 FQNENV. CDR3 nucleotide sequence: TGTGCCAGCAGCTTGGATAGGGGGGCTGAAGCTTTCTTT. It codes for CASSLDRGAEAFF.

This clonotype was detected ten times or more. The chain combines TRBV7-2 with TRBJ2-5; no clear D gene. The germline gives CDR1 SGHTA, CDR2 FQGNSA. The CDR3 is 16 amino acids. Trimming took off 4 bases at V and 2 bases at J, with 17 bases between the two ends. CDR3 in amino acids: CASSSPPGLIQETQYF. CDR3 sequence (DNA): TGTGCCAGCAGCTCCCCGCCGGGCCTAATTCAAGAGACCCAGTACTTC. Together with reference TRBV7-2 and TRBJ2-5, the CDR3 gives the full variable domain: GAGVSQSPSNKVTEKGKDVELRCDPISGHTALYWYRQSLGQGLEFLIYFQGNSAPDKSGLPSDRFSAERTGGSVSTLTIQRTQQEDSAVYLCASSSPPGLIQETQYFGPGTRLLVL.

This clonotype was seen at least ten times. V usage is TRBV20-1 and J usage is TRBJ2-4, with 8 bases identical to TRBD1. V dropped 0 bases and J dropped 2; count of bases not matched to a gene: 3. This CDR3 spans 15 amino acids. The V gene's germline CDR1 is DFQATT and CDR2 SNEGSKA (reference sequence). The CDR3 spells CSARDSGGSKNIQYF. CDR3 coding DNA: TGCAGTGCTAGAGATTCAGGGGGCTCCAAAAACATTCAGTACTTC.

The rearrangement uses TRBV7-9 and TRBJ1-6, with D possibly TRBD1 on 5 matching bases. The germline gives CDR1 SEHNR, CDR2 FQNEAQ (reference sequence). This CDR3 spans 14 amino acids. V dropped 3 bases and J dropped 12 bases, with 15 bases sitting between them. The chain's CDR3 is CASSLGTEVGPLHF. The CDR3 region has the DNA TGTGCCAGCAGCTTGGGGACCGAGGTTGGACCCCTCCACTTT.